The clone carrying this TCR beta chain came up a few times. The sample belongs to a study of blood T cells in healthy people across ages. The CDR3 consists of 14 residues. V lost 10 bases, J lost 3 bases, and 15 bases lay in between. Looked up from germline, CDR1 is SGHVS and CDR2 is FQNEAQ. Sample-barcoded 5' priming and a J-beta primer mix drove a second PCR of roughly 6 to 12 cycles. Every molecule of cDNA carried a tag from a template-switch adaptor with 12 random nucleotides. Paired-end reads containing CDR3 totaled no fewer than 2.5 million for each sample. TCRdb used MiXCR to reprocess the 5' RACE reads, holding one entry per CDR3 protein. The sample lists hundreds of thousands of distinct CDR3 sequences; about 28% were seen once. The same sample was also studied in work on T cells of mothers and their children. This second study notes: Persisting microchimeric T cell clones went undetected.

The chain is built from TRBV7-8 and TRBJ1-4; D remains unclear. The origin of this receptor is a boy between 2 and 10 years old in good health. The sample consisted of blood. This CDR3 reads CATGKLFANEKLFF. The CDR3, as DNA: TGTGCCACCGGGAAGCTATTCGCTAATGAAAAACTGTTTTTT.